This T cell receptor (beta chain) emerged from a study of blood T cell repertoires in COVID-19. Clones were read by immunoSEQ multiplex PCR, and TCRdb kept only the in-frame ones, dropping some. The repertoire holds fewer than 500,000 clones, with about nine tenths as singletons. V lost 5 bases, J lost 3 bases, and 19 bases lay in between. The CDR3 has 16 residues. CDR1 LNHDA and CDR2 SQIVND come from the germline V gene (reference sequence). The source material was PBMCs or T cells enriched from blood (not recorded which). This clonotype was obtained from a woman younger than 30 who had recovered from COVID-19. The V and J genes are TRBV19 and TRBJ1-1; D not resolved. As DNA, the CDR3 is TGTGCCAGTAGTTTCGTCTGGGAAAAGGAGGACACTGAAGCTTTCTTT. The encoded protein is CASSFVWEKEDTEAFF. The variable domain in full, with the rest retrieved from reference TRBV19 and TRBJ1-1, is DGGITQSPKYLFRKEGQNVTLSCEQNLNHDAMYWYRQDPGQGLRLIYYSQIVNDFQKGDIAEGYSVSREKKESFPLTVTSAQKNPTAFYLCASSFVWEKEDTEAFFGQGTRLTVV.